The 4 T cell receptor beta chains reported below all come from one sample, sequenced in a study of blood T cells in healthy people across ages. Primed by a sample-barcoded 5' primer and a J-beta primer mix, a second PCR proceeded for roughly 6 to 12 cycles. In TCRdb, the 5' RACE reads were re-called with MiXCR into one record per CDR3 protein. This repertoire shows around 520,000 distinct CDR3 sequences, around 27% found once; its top ten account for 3% to 4%. These data were also reused for a study on T cells of mothers and their children.

Sequencing was performed on blood. The receptors derive from a boy aged 2-15 years in good health.

The rearrangement uses TRBV12-3 or TRBV12-4 and TRBJ1-1; 7 nucleotides agree with TRBD1. This CDR3 has 13 amino acids. After removal of 4 bases from V and 5 bases from J, the junction contained 4 bases not matched to a gene. The CDR3 loop is CASSWTRGTEAFF. The CDR3, as DNA: TGTGCCAGCAGTTGGACCAGGGGGACTGAAGCTTTCTTT.

The genes are TRBV7-9 and TRBJ1-1; D remains ambiguous. V lost 4 bases, J lost 1 base, and 10 bases lay in between. This CDR3 is 14 amino acids long. From germline, CDR1 is SEHNR and CDR2 FQNEAQ (reference sequence). CDR3 bases: TGTGCCAGCAGCTACGGAGGATCGAACACTGAAGCTTTCTTT. This codes for CASSYGGSNTEAFF.

The gene calls are TRBV2 and TRBJ2-5; 9 bases map to TRBD2. CDR3 size: 15 residues. CDR1 SNHLY and CDR2 FYNNEI come from the germline V gene. V lost 3 bases and J lost 3; bases outside the gene matches: 5. As DNA, the CDR3 is TGTGCCAGCAGTGACCGGACTAGCGTCGAAGAGACCCAGTACTTC. Amino acid sequence: CASSDRTSVEETQYF.

DNA for the CDR3: TGCAGCGTTGGTTCGGGGGGCGAGGCCGGGGAGCTGTTTTTT. It translates to CSVGSGGEAGELFF. The chain employs TRBV29-1 and TRBJ2-2, with TRBD2 as a possible D gene (7 bases). Germline V gene sequence: CDR1 SQVTM, CDR2 ANQGSEA. V was trimmed by 4 bases and J by 6 bases, leaving 15 bases between them. The CDR3 consists of 14 residues.